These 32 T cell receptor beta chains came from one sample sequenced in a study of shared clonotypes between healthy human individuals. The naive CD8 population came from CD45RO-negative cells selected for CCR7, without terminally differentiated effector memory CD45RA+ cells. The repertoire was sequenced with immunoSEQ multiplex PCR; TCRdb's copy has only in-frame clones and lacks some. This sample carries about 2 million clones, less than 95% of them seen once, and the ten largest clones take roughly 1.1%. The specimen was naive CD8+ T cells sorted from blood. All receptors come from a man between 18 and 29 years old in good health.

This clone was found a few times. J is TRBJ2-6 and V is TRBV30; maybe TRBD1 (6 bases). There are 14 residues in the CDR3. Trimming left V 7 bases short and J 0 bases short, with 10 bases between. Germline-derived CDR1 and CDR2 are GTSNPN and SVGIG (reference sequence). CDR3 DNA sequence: TGTGCCTCGGACAGTTCCTCTGGGGCCAACGTCCTGACTTTC. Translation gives CASDSSSGANVLTF.

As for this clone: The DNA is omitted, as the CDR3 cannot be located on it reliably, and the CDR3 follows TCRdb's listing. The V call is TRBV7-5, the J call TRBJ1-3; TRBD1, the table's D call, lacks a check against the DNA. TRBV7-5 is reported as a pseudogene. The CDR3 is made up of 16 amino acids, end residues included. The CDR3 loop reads CARSLVGQGAGNTIYF.

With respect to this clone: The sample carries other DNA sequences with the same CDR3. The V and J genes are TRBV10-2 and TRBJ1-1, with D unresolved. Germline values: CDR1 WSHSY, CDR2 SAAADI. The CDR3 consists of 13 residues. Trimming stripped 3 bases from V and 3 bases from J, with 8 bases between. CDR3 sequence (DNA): TGCGCCAGCAGTGATCTGGGAGACACTGAAGCTTTCTTT. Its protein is CASSDLGDTEAFF.

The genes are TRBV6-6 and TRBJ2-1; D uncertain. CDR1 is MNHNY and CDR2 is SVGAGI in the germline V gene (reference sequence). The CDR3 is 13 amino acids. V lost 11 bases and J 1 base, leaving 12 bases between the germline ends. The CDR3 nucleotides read TGTGCCCAAAGTTCGACTTCCTACAATGAGCAGTTCTTC. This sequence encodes CAQSSTSYNEQFF.

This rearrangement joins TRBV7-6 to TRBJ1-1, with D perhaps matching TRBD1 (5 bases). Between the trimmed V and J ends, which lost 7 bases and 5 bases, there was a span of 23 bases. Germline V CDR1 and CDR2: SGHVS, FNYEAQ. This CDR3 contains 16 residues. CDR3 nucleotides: TGTGCCAGCACCCTTTTAATTGGGGGTGAGGGAACTGAAGCTTTCTTT. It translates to CASTLLIGGEGTEAFF.

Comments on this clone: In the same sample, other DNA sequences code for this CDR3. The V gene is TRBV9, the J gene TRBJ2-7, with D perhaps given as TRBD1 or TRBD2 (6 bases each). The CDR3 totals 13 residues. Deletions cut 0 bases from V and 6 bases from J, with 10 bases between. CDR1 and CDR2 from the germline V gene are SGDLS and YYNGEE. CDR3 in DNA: TGTGCCAGCAGCGTAGCCGGGGGCGGCGAGCAGTACTTC. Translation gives CASSVAGGGEQYF.

The CDR3 sequence is CASSRTGAGYGYTF. CDR3 bases: TGTGCCAGCAGCCGGACAGGGGCCGGCTATGGCTACACCTTC. The genes are TRBV21-1 and TRBJ1-2; TRBD1 was called by the table and not checked on the DNA. TRBV21-1 corresponds to a pseudogene. CDR3 length: 14 amino acids.

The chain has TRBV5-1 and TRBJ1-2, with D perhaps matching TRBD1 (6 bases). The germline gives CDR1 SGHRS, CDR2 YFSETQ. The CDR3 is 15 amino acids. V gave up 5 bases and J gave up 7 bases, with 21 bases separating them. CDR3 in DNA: TGCGCCAGCAGGCCCCCCGGGGGGCGGCTTGGTGGCTACACCTTC. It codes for CASRPPGGRLGGYTF.

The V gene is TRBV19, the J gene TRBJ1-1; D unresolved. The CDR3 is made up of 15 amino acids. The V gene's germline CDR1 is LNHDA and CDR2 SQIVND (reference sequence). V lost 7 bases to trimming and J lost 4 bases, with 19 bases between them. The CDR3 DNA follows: TGTGCCAGTACCCCCATCTTGGGTTGGGGCACTGAAGCTTTCTTT. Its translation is CASTPILGWGTEAFF.

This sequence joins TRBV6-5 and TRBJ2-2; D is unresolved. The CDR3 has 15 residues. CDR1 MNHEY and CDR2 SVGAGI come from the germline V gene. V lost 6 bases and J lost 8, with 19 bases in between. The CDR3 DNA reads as TGTGCCAGCAGCCCACTGCTCACTCGTCCGGGGGAGCTGTTTTTT. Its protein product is CASSPLLTRPGELFF.

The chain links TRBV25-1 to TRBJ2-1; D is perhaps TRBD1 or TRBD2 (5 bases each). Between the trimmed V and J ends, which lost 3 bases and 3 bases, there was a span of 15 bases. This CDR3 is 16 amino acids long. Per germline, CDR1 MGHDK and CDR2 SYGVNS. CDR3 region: CASSDTRGPNYNEQFF. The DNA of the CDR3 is TGTGCCAGCAGTGATACACGGGGACCTAACTACAATGAGCAGTTCTTC. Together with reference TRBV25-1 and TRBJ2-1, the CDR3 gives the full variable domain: EADIYQTPRYLVIGTGKKITLECSQTMGHDKMYWYQQDPGMELHLIHYSYGVNSTEKGDLSSESTVSRIRTEHFPLTLESARPSHTSQYLCASSDTRGPNYNEQFFGPGTRLTVL.

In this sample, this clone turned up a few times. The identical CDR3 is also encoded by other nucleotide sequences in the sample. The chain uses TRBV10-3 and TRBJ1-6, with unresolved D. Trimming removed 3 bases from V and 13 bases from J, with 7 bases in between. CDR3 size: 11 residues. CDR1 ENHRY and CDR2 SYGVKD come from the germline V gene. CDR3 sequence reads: CAISDGSPLHF. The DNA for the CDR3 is TGTGCCATCAGTGACGGTAGTCCCCTCCACTTT.

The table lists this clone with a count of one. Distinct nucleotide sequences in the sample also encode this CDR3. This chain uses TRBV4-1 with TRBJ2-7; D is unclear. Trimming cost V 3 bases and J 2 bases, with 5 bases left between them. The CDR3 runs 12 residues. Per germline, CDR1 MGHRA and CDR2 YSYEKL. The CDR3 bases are TGCGCCAGCAGCCAGGGCCCCTACGAGCAGTACTTC. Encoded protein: CASSQGPYEQYF.

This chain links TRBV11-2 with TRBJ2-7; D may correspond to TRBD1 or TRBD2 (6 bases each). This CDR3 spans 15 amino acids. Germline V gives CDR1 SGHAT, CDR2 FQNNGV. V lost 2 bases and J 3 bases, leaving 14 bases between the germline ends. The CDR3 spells CASSLSGVRGYEQYF. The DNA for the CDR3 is TGTGCCAGCAGCTTATCGGGGGTCAGGGGCTACGAGCAGTACTTC.

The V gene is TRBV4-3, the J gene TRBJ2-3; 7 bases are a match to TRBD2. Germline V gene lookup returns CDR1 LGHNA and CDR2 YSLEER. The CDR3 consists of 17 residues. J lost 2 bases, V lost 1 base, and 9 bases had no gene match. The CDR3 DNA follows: TGCGCCAGCAGCCAAGCTGTAACTAGCGTGGACACAGATACGCAGTATTTT. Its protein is CASSQAVTSVDTDTQYF.

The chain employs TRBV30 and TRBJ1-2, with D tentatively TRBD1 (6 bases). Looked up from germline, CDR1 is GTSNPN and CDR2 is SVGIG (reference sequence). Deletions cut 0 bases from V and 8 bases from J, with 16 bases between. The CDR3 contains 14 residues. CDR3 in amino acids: CAWSVHGGANGYTF. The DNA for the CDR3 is TGTGCCTGGAGTGTACATGGGGGGGCTAACGGCTACACCTTC.

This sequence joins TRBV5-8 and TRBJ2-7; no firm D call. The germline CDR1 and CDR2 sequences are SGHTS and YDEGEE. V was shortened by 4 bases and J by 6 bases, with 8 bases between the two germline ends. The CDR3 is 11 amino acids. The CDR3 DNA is TGTGCCAGCAGCCGATCTCCCGAGCAGTACTTC. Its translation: CASSRSPEQYF.

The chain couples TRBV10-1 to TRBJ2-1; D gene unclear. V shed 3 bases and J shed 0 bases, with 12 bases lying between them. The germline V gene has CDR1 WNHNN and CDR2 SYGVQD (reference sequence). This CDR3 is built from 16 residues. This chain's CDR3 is CASSDLPEDSYNEQFF. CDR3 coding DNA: TGCGCCAGCAGTGACCTGCCAGAGGACTCCTACAATGAGCAGTTCTTC.

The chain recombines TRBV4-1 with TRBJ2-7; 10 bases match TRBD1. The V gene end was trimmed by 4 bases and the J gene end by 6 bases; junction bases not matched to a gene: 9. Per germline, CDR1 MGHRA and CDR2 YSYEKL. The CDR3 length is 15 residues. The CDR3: CASSPLGTGVSEQYF. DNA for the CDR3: TGCGCCAGCAGCCCCCTGGGGACAGGGGTGAGCGAGCAGTACTTC.

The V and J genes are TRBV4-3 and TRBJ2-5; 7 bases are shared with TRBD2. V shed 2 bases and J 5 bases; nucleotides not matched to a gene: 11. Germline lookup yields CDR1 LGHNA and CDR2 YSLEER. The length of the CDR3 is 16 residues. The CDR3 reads CASSQSGDYGRETQYF. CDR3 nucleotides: TGCGCCAGCAGCCAATCCGGGGACTATGGTCGGGAGACCCAGTACTTC.

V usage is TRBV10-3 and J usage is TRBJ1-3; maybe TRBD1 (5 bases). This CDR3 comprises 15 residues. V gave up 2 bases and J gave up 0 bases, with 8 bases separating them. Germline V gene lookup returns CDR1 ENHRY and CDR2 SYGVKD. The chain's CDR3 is CAISEDSLSGNTIYF. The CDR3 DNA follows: TGTGCCATCAGTGAGGACAGCCTCTCTGGAAACACCATATATTTT.

The DNA of the CDR3 is TGTGCCACCAGCAGAGATCGCCTAGCGGGAACCTTTCTGAGCACAGATACGCAGTATTTT. It translates to CATSRDRLAGTFLSTDTQYF. The chain employs TRBV15 and TRBJ2-3; 9 positions agree with TRBD2. V lost 0 bases and J lost 0; bases outside the gene matches: 13. The CDR3 length is 20 residues. CDR1 is LNHNV, CDR2 YYDKDF, per germline (reference sequence).

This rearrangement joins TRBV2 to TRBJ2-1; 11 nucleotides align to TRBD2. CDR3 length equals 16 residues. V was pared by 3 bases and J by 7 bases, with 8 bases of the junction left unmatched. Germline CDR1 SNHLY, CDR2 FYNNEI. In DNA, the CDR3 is TGTGCCAGCAGTGATATAGCGGGGGGGCCCGGGAATGAGCAGTTCTTC. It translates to CASSDIAGGPGNEQFF.

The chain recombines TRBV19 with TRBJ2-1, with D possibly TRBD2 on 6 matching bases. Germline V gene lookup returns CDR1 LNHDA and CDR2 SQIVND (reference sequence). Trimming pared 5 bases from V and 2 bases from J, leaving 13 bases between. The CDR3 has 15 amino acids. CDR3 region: CASSPTRLAYNEQFF. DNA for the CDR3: TGTGCCAGTAGTCCAACGAGACTAGCCTACAATGAGCAGTTCTTC.

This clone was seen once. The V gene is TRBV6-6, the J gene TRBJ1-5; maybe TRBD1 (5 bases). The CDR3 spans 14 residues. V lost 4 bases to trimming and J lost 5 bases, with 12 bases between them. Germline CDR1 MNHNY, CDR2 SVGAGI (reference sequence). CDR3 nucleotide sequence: TGTGCCAGCAGTTCCCCGGGACGAGATCAGCCCCAGCATTTT. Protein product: CASSSPGRDQPQHF.

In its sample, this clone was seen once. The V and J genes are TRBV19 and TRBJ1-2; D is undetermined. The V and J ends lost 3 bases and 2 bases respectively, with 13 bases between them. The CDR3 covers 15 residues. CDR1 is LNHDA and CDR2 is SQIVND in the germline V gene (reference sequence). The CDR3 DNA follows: TGTGCCAGTAGTATCGATGGCAGCCCAAACTATGGCTACACCTTC. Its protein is CASSIDGSPNYGYTF.

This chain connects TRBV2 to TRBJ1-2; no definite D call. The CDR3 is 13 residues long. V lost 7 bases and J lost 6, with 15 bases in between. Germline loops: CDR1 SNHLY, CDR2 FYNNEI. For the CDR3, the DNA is TGTGCCAGCACCGGCCTGGTAGGGCATGGCTACACCTTC. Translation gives CASTGLVGHGYTF.

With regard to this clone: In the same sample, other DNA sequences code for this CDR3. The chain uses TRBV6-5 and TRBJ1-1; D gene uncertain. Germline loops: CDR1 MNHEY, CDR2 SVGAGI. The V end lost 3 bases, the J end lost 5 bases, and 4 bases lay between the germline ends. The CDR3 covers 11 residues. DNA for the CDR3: TGTGCCAGCAGTTATGAGACTGAAGCTTTCTTT. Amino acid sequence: CASSYETEAFF.

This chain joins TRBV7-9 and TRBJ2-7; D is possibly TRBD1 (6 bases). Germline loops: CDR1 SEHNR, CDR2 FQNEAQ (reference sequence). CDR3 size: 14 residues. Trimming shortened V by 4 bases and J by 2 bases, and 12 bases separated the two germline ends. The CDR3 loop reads CASSSTGQPYEQYF. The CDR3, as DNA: TGTGCCAGCAGCTCGACAGGACAACCCTACGAGCAGTACTTC.

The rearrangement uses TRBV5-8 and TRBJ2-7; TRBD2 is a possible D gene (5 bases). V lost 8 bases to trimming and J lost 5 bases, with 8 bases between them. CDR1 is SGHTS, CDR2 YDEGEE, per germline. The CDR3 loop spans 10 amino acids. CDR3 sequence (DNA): TGTGCCAGTTCGGGGAACGAGCAGTACTTC. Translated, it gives CASSGNEQYF. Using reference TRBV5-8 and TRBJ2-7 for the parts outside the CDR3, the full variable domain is EAGVTQSPTHLIKTRGQQATLRCSPISGHTSVYWYQQALGLGLQFLLWYDEGEERNRGNFPPRFSGRQFPNYSSELNVNALELEDSALYLCASSGNEQYFGPGTRLTVT.

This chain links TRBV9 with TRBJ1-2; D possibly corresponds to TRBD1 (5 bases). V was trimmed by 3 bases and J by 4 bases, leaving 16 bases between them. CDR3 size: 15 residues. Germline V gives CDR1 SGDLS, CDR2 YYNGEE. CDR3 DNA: TGTGCCAGCAGCGCTAGCCCGGGGGTGGTCTATGGCTACACCTTC. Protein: CASSASPGVVYGYTF.

DNA of the CDR3: TGTGCCAGCAGCGCCCGGACAGGGGTTGACGAGCAGTACTTC. This encodes CASSARTGVDEQYF. This chain connects TRBV7-9 to TRBJ2-7; 9 bases agree with TRBD1. The ends lost 5 bases at V and 5 bases at J; junction bases unmatched: 7. Per germline, CDR1 SEHNR and CDR2 FQNEAQ (reference sequence). This CDR3 contains 14 residues.